This T cell receptor (beta chain) derives from a study of beta chain features in type 1 diabetes. Expressed TCRB transcripts were sequenced because the entire RNA isolate underwent reverse transcription. Measured with immunoSEQ multiplex PCR; TCRdb has only the in-frame clones, and not every one. Here the sample spans 250,000 to 300,000 clones, approximately 25% being singletons. This clone has a handful of counts. Its antigen is as yet unknown. The ends lost 8 bases at V and 8 bases at J; junction bases unmatched: 10. This CDR3 has 14 amino acids. Findings and limits, study-wide: TCRB CDR3s were moderately but significantly shorter in Type 1 diabetes patients in all four CD4+ subsets.

This clonotype originated in a woman younger than 45 with type 1 diabetes. The chain is built from TRBV23-1 and TRBJ2-1, with TRBD1 matching over 9 bases. TRBV23-1 qualifies as an ORF whose function is uncertain. The sample comprised naive CD4+ T cells from blood. Here the CDR3 DNA reads TGCGCCAGCGGCCGTGGGGGACAGGGCTATGAGCAGTTCTTC. Its translation: CASGRGGQGYEQFF.